This paragraph reports one TCR beta chain. From germline, CDR1 is SGHRS and CDR2 YFSETQ. The ends lost 4 bases at V and 3 bases at J; junction bases unmatched: 9. The CDR3 extends over 16 amino acids. Under the authors' procedure: Amplification from reference gene primers served as the basis for estimated nucleated cell counts. Sequencing used immunoSEQ multiplex PCR; TCRdb keeps in-frame clones, though not all of them. That table gives V, J and clone size, and the DNA gave D and trimming. Among about 340,000 clones, 65% to 90% were seen once, and the ten largest hold 4% to 5%. Membership in each cohort depended on participant-reported clinical history. The data were taken from a study of blood T cell repertoires in COVID-19. Overall study: Sites across the United States, Italy and Spain contributed samples from acute and convalescent COVID-19.

The specimen was PBMCs or T cells enriched from blood (not recorded which). The genes are TRBV5-1 and TRBJ2-5, with 10 positions matching TRBD2. The TCR originated in a woman aged 35 to 49 with acute COVID-19. The CDR3: CASSLAGDPRKETQYF. The CDR3, as DNA: TGCGCCAGCAGCCTAGCGGGGGACCCTCGGAAAGAGACCCAGTACTTC.